The 5 T cell receptor beta chains below come from one sample, sequenced in a study of cytomegalovirus exposure and HLA in healthy donors. PCR amplification relied on 60 Vbeta primers (plus 13 Jbeta primers). Using immunoSEQ multiplex PCR, the repertoire was profiled, and TCRdb retains in-frame clones only, with some absent. The profile shows about 130,000 clones, about four fifths of them singletons. Sequenced sample: PBMCs. Receptors were obtained from a middle-aged woman in good health and CMV-seronegative.

This sequence joins TRBV4-3 and TRBJ2-1; 9 bases align to TRBD2. The CDR3 totals 16 residues. Trimming at V came to 0 bases and at J to 2 bases, leaving 2 bases not matched to a gene. Looked up from germline, CDR1 is LGHNA and CDR2 is YSLEER. CDR3 coding DNA: TGCGCCAGCAGCCAAGATCAGCGGGGGGCCTACAATGAGCAGTTCTTC. Protein sequence: CASSQDQRGAYNEQFF.

This chain joins TRBV19 and TRBJ1-6; D is perhaps TRBD1 (6 bases). Germline V gives CDR1 LNHDA, CDR2 SQIVND (reference sequence). Trimming pared 4 bases from V and 10 bases from J, leaving 14 bases between. CDR3 length: 14 amino acids. CDR3 sequence (DNA): TGTGCCAGTAGTAAGGAGCGCAGGGGCTCACCCCTCCACTTT. It yields the protein CASSKERRGSPLHF.

The chain combines TRBV10-3 with TRBJ1-3; D is possibly TRBD1 (5 bases). The CDR3 extends over 14 amino acids. V shed 6 bases and J shed 0 bases, with 9 bases lying between them. Germline loops: CDR1 ENHRY, CDR2 SYGVKD. Written as DNA, the CDR3 is TGTGCCATCAGCTCAGACAGCTCTGGAAACACCATATATTTT. This codes for CAISSDSSGNTIYF.

This chain connects TRBV28 to TRBJ1-2; tentative D call: TRBD1 (5 bases). This CDR3 has 12 residues. Germline CDR1 MDHEN, CDR2 SYDVKM. V gave up 2 bases and J gave up 8 bases, with 9 bases separating them. DNA of the CDR3: TGTGCCAGCAGTTTAGGGGCGGGGGGCTACACCTTC. This translates into CASSLGAGGYTF.

This clone has more than one count but fewer than ten. The CDR3 sequence: CASSQPTGEETQYF. Here the CDR3 DNA reads TGTGCCAGCAGCCAACCGACAGGGGAAGAGACCCAGTACTTC. This chain connects TRBV14 to TRBJ2-5; TRBD1 matches 8 bases. The CDR3 loop spans 14 amino acids. Germline V gene sequence: CDR1 SGHDN, CDR2 FVKESK. Trimming took 2 bases from V and 3 from J; bases not matched to a gene: 2.